The next 10 T cell receptor beta chains were all read from a single sample in a study of blood T cell repertoires in COVID-19. TCRdb's table, derived via immunoSEQ multiplex PCR, lists solely in-frame clones and lacks some. This sample yields about 440,000 clones, of which 87% are seen a single time; roughly 1.9% belongs to the top ten. Source material: PBMCs or T cells enriched from blood (not recorded which). The receptors stem from a woman aged 18-29 years with acute COVID-19.

The rearrangement joins TRBV29-1 to TRBJ2-7; D remains ambiguous. Germline V CDR1 and CDR2: SQVTM, ANQGSEA. This CDR3 is built from 14 residues. V gave up 1 base and J gave up 2 bases, with 12 bases separating them. The CDR3 is CSVEAGFPPYEQYF. For the CDR3, the DNA is TGCAGCGTTGAAGCCGGGTTCCCCCCCTACGAGCAGTACTTC.

This clone appeared once. V and J are TRBV3-1 (or the pseudogene TRBV3-2) and TRBJ2-7, with a weak D call TRBD2 (6 bases). This CDR3 comprises 14 residues. Per the germline V gene, CDR1 is LGHDT and CDR2 is YNNKEL (reference sequence). Trimming shortened V by 10 bases and J by 2 bases, and 18 bases separated the two germline ends. In DNA form, the CDR3 reads TGTGCCAAAACCCGGATAGCGGTCACCTACGAGCAGTACTTC. Protein: CAKTRIAVTYEQYF.

This chain links TRBV29-1 with TRBJ2-1; 8 bases map to TRBD2. The CDR3 spans 15 residues. The germline V gene encodes CDR1 SQVTM and CDR2 ANQGSEA. The ends lost 8 bases at V and 4 bases at J; junction bases unmatched: 13. The CDR3 spells CSIRRAGTSYNEQFF. DNA of the CDR3: TGCAGCATCCGACGGGCCGGGACTAGTTACAATGAGCAGTTCTTC.

V and J are TRBV30 and TRBJ1-6; D might be TRBD1 (6 bases). The CDR3 loop spans 13 amino acids. V dropped 0 bases and J dropped 7 bases, with 7 bases sitting between them. Germline V gene data show CDR1 as GTSNPN and CDR2 as SVGIG (reference sequence). The CDR3 loop reads CAWSVTGNSPLHF. Written as DNA, the CDR3 is TGTGCCTGGAGTGTTACAGGGAATTCACCCCTCCACTTT. The full variable domain, with the rest looked up from reference TRBV30 and TRBJ1-6, is SQTIHQWPATLVQPVGSPLSLECTVEGTSNPNLYWYRQAAGRGLQLLFYSVGIGQISSEVPQNLSASRPQDRQFILSSKKLLLSDSGFYLCAWSVTGNSPLHFGNGTRLTVT.

J is TRBJ2-3 and V is TRBV11-2; unclear D gene. Deletions cut 1 base from V and 8 bases from J, with 7 bases between. CDR3 length: 12 residues. CDR1 is SGHAT, CDR2 FQNNGV, per germline. Here the CDR3 reads CASSLVTGTQYF. The CDR3 coding sequence is TGTGCCAGCAGCTTAGTCACCGGTACGCAGTATTTT.

V is TRBV15 and J is TRBJ2-3; a weak D match, TRBD1 (6 bases). Between the trimmed V and J ends, which lost 7 bases and 8 bases, there was a span of 22 bases. The CDR3 spans 15 residues. Germline V CDR1 and CDR2: LNHNV, YYDKDF (reference sequence). The chain's CDR3 is CATTWGVRGAGTQYF. The DNA of the CDR3 is TGTGCCACCACCTGGGGAGTCAGGGGCGCGGGTACGCAGTATTTT.

The V and J genes are TRBV7-2 and TRBJ2-7; perhaps TRBD2 as D (6 bases). V lost 5 bases and J 2 bases, leaving 13 bases between the germline ends. The CDR3 totals 14 residues. CDR1 and CDR2 (germline): SGHTA, FQGNSA. The CDR3 DNA reads as TGTGCCAGCAGCACATCGGGACTGACCTACGAGCAGTACTTC. It codes for CASSTSGLTYEQYF.

The gene calls are TRBV2 and TRBJ1-6; possibly TRBD1 for D (5 bases). V was pared by 2 bases and J by 7 bases, with 15 bases between. The germline CDR1 and CDR2 sequences are SNHLY and FYNNEI. There are 16 residues in the CDR3. CDR3: CASSEFPGVKNSPLHF. The CDR3 DNA follows: TGTGCCAGCAGTGAATTTCCGGGGGTCAAGAATTCACCCCTCCACTTT.

The V call is TRBV4-1, the J call TRBJ1-1; possibly TRBD1 for D (6 bases). Trimming pared 1 base from V and 0 bases from J, leaving 9 bases between. Germline V gene lookup returns CDR1 MGHRA and CDR2 YSYEKL. The CDR3 sequence is 15 residues long. CDR3 region: CASSQVDRMNTEAFF. The CDR3 nucleotides read TGCGCCAGCAGCCAAGTGGACAGAATGAACACTGAAGCTTTCTTT.

J is TRBJ1-2 and V is TRBV7-2, with D possibly being TRBD1 (6 bases). Germline assignment: CDR1 SGHTA and CDR2 FQGNSA. V lost 5 bases and J 4 bases, leaving 23 bases between the germline ends. The CDR3 extends over 17 amino acids. CDR3 amino acids: CASSAIGQKGTPYGYTF. CDR3 DNA: TGTGCCAGCAGCGCTATTGGGCAAAAAGGGACACCCTATGGCTACACCTTC.